This T cell receptor (beta chain) was found in a study of graft-versus-host responses after intestinal transplantation (dated by TCRdb to the early 2020s). Looking at the study overall: The transplants that recipients got were multivisceral, liver-intestinal, or isolated intestinal. Every recipient was given anti-thymocyte globulin induction, then maintenance tacrolimus and steroids for 3 to 4 years. After intestinal transplantation, graft-versus-host and host-versus-graft alloreactive T cell clones in the graft, circulation and bone marrow were tracked using bulk TCR-beta CDR3 sequencing. To identify alloreactive clones, pre-transplant mixed lymphocyte reaction products were sequenced and compared with unstimulated pre-transplant donor and recipient T cells. A cohort of 24 intestinal transplant recipients, including one retransplant, was enrolled, and a few patients lacking pretransplant specimens were excluded. Donor T cell macrochimerism was defined as a peak of at least 4% donor T cells among recipient peripheral blood mononuclear cells. Rather than going through the commercial service, samples from a few later patients were sequenced in-house on an Illumina MiSeq and processed with MiXCR. Here is what the overall study found, with its caveats: Patients with donor T cell macrochimerism had high GvH to HvG T cell clonal ratios in their allografts. The relatively low number and heterogeneity of intestinal transplant patients limited the conclusions. GvH clones turned up in recipient bone marrow, with some appearing earlier in ileal mucosa or blood, a pattern consistent with an intestinal mucosal origin. Early after transplant, declines in HvG clones were associated with peak levels of circulating GvH clones.

Read against the paper, the sample's time point label means: cells obtained before transplantation from donor or recipient. CD3+CD4+ and CD3+CD8+ populations were FACS-sorted from unstimulated pre-transplant donor and recipient cells taken from spleen or lymph nodes. Libraries were made using the immunoSEQ multiplex PCR assay. For most patients, genomic DNA was isolated with the Qiagen DNeasy Blood and Tissue Kit and sent frozen to Adaptive Biotechnologies for TCR sequencing. High-throughput TCR-beta CDR3 sequencing of genomic DNA from most patients was performed by Adaptive Biotechnologies. Under the source paper's analysis protocol: Adaptive's ImmunoSEQ software supplied the TCR sequencing data for 18 patients, while MiXCR and VDJtools were used to process a few other patients. CD4 versus CD8 sorting errors were corrected by removing sequences found in both subsets at a frequency ratio below 5:1. CDR3 nucleotide sequences shared between donor and recipient were removed because their origin could not be assigned. To be classed as alloreactive, a clone needed at least 2-fold expansion over unstimulated cells and a minimum CFSE-low frequency of 0.002% (template counts) or 0.001% (read counts). Mappable clones were those detected in sequenced pre-transplant spleen, lymph node, or MLR CFSE-low populations of the donor or recipient. The cumulative frequency of alloreactive clones was calculated as a percentage of all sequences, weighted by copy number. The table comes from immuneACCESS by way of TCRdb, which keeps in-frame sequences with V and J called. Part of the clones is missing from these tables; in studies checked, under half for an unresolved V gene and the rest for unknown reasons. V and J calls and clone size come straight from that table; D and trimming were deduced from the DNA. For this sample there are roughly 120,000 clones; about 92% appear just once. The leading ten clones occupy approximately 1% of the sample.

At the junction V is shortened by 1 base and J by 0 bases, with 13 bases in between. From its cysteine to its phenylalanine, the CDR3 spans 17 amino acids. Solely the CDR3 DNA is kept, with 51 bases framed from the first base. The CDR1 and CDR2 encoded by the germline V gene are MDHEN and SYDVKM. Remarks on this clone: Its antigen remains undetermined. No much larger clone exists at a distance of one base, and base qualities are not known.

The sample was unstimulated CD8+ T cells sorted from spleen or lymph node cells, taken before transplant. The receptor comes from a human donor who was the organ donor for an intestinal transplant. The receptor chain draws on TRBV28 and TRBJ1-5, with the D gene uncertain. CDR3 region: CASSLLTAGVSNQPQHF. The nucleotide sequence reads TGTGCCAGCAGTTTATTGACGGCAGGCGTTAGCAATCAGCCCCAGCATTTT.